These 25 T cell receptor beta chains originate from one sample sequenced in a study of T-cell reconstitution after alpha-beta-depleted transplantation in children. The authors prepared the TCRbeta library with unique molecular identifiers. TCRdb re-derived calls from the PCR reads in MiXCR, one entry per CDR3 protein. This sample has approximately 220,000 distinct CDR3 sequences; 17% occur once, and the top ten carry about 45%. The sample was PBMCs, mostly from graft donor cells, taken 360 days after TCRalphabeta/CD19-depleted stem cell transplant. The receptors derive from a male patient between 2 and 10 years old who had a stem cell transplant for acute lymphoblastic leukemia, so the T cells may come from the graft donor.

This rearrangement joins TRBV10-1 to TRBJ2-3; D remains ambiguous. The V end lost 4 bases, the J end lost 3 bases, and 14 bases lay between the germline ends. This CDR3 region has 15 residues. Germline V gives CDR1 WNHNN, CDR2 SYGVQD (reference sequence). CDR3 protein: CASSGTGMVTDTQYF. CDR3 nucleotides: TGCGCCAGCAGTGGGACCGGCATGGTGACAGATACGCAGTATTTT.

The J gene is TRBJ2-3, the V gene TRBV5-4; D is perhaps TRBD1 (5 bases). V was clipped by 4 bases and J by 1 base, with 13 bases between them. The length of the CDR3 is 15 residues. The germline CDR1 and CDR2 sequences are SGHNT and YYREEE (reference sequence). The DNA for the CDR3 is TGTGCCAGCAGCGAGCCGCTGACAGGCACAGATACGCAGTATTTT. It specifies CASSEPLTGTDTQYF. Supplemented by reference TRBV5-4 and TRBJ2-3, the full variable domain reads ETGVTQSPTHLIKTRGQQVTLRCSSQSGHNTVSWYQQALGQGPQFIFQYYREEENGRGNFPPRFSGLQFPNYSSELNVNALELDDSALYLCASSEPLTGTDTQYFGPGTRLTVL.

The gene calls are TRBV3-1 and TRBJ1-1, with a tentative D call TRBD1 (6 bases). CDR1 and CDR2 (germline): LGHDT, YNNKEL (reference sequence). The CDR3 has 15 residues. Between the trimmed V and J ends, which lost 6 bases and 2 bases, there was a span of 16 bases. CDR3 DNA sequence: TGTGCCAGCAGGGACGGGGGGGCCCATAACACTGAAGCTTTCTTT. Amino acid sequence: CASRDGGAHNTEAFF.

This clonotype was counted many times. This chain uses TRBV6-1 with TRBJ2-1; 13 bases are a match to TRBD2. The CDR3 loop spans 17 amino acids. Germline CDR1 is MNHNS and CDR2 is SASEGT. After removal of 6 bases from V and 9 bases from J, the junction contained 14 bases not matched to a gene. CDR3 nucleotide sequence: TGTGCCAGCAGCCTCACCGGGACTAGCGGGGTCTGGACTGAGCAGTTCTTC. It codes for CASSLTGTSGVWTEQFF.

In its sample, this clonotype was seen a few times. V usage is TRBV19 and J usage is TRBJ2-5; possible D gene TRBD2, 5 bases. The CDR3 spans 15 residues. Deletions cut 5 bases from V and 3 bases from J, with 16 bases between. Per germline, CDR1 LNHDA and CDR2 SQIVND (reference sequence). In nucleotides, the CDR3 is TGTGCCAGTAGTGGTATAGCGAGTGGAGAAGAGACCCAGTACTTC. It yields the protein CASSGIASGEETQYF. The full variable domain, with the rest looked up from reference TRBV19 and TRBJ2-5, is DGGITQSPKYLFRKEGQNVTLSCEQNLNHDAMYWYRQDPGQGLRLIYYSQIVNDFQKGDIAEGYSVSREKKESFPLTVTSAQKNPTAFYLCASSGIASGEETQYFGPGTRLLVL.

This clonotype was detected ten times or more. The J gene is TRBJ2-1, the V gene TRBV5-6; TRBD2 matches 8 bases. Germline V gives CDR1 SGHDT, CDR2 YYEEEE. V shed 4 bases, J shed 6 bases, and the junction held 3 bases outside the gene matches. The CDR3 is 13 amino acids. CDR3 residues: CASSHTSGNEQFF. The CDR3 DNA sequence: TGTGCCAGCAGCCACACTAGCGGCAATGAGCAGTTCTTC.

This clonotype has a handful of counts. This chain uses TRBV4-3 with TRBJ2-7, with 8 bases matching TRBD1. The germline CDR1 and CDR2 sequences are LGHNA and YSLEER. J gave up 3 bases and V 0 bases, and 7 bases lay outside the gene matches. The length of the CDR3 is 16 residues. The CDR3 region has the DNA TGCGCCAGCAGCCAAGATGTACCAGGGGGCAACTACGAGCAGTACTTC. Encoded protein: CASSQDVPGGNYEQYF.

Many counts were recorded for this clonotype. The V and J genes are TRBV13 and TRBJ2-3; 11 nucleotides line up with TRBD2. Trimming removed 2 bases from V and 5 bases from J; junction bases left unmatched: 6. The length of the CDR3 is 16 residues. CDR1 PRHDT and CDR2 FYEKMQ come from the germline V gene (reference sequence). The CDR3 sequence is CASSLRRGLAGDTQYF. The CDR3 DNA follows: TGTGCCAGCAGCTTACGTAGAGGACTAGCGGGAGATACGCAGTATTTT.

The genes are TRBV7-9 and TRBJ2-7, with 7 nucleotides matching TRBD1. The CDR3 has 13 residues. Germline CDR1 reads SEHNR; CDR2 reads FQNEAQ (reference sequence). V lost 3 bases, J lost 2 bases, and 1 base stayed unmatched. CDR3 nucleotides: TGTGCCAGCAGCTTGACAGGGACCTACGAGCAGTACTTC. This encodes CASSLTGTYEQYF. Using reference TRBV7-9 and TRBJ2-7 for the parts outside the CDR3, the full variable domain is DTGVSQNPRHKITKRGQNVTFRCDPISEHNRLYWYRQTLGQGPEFLTYFQNEAQLEKSRLLSDRFSAERPKGSFSTLEIQRTEQGDSAMYLCASSLTGTYEQYFGPGTRLTVT.

This clonotype has just a few counts. This rearrangement joins TRBV5-1 to TRBJ2-7, with TRBD2 matching over 8 bases. The CDR3 runs 16 residues. The trim removed 0 bases at V and 1 base at J, leaving 6 bases unmatched. Germline V gives CDR1 SGHRS, CDR2 YFSETQ. The DNA of the CDR3 is TGCGCCAGCAGCTTGGGAACGGGGGGGCCTTCCTACGAGCAGTACTTC. Protein: CASSLGTGGPSYEQYF.

This clonotype appeared many times. The chain has TRBV7-2 and TRBJ2-5; D uncertain. Looked up from germline, CDR1 is SGHTA and CDR2 is FQGNSA. V was trimmed by 3 bases and J by 2 bases, leaving 7 bases between them. The CDR3 covers 13 residues. The CDR3 sequence is CASSFGRQETQYF. The CDR3 nucleotides read TGTGCCAGCAGCTTCGGCAGACAAGAGACCCAGTACTTC.

In this sample, this clonotype turned up many times. The chain has TRBV6-2 or TRBV6-3 and TRBJ2-5, with D possibly matching TRBD2 (6 bases). The germline CDR1 and CDR2 sequences are MNHEY and SVGEGT. This CDR3 region has 14 residues. With 6 bases removed from V and 0 bases from J, the gap between germline ends came to 11 bases. The CDR3 region is CASSLRGNQETQYF. The CDR3 DNA is TGTGCCAGCAGCCTTCGCGGGAACCAAGAGACCCAGTACTTC.

The rearrangement joins TRBV24-1 to TRBJ2-2; a possible D gene is TRBD1 (6 bases). V was clipped by 7 bases and J by 3 bases, with 14 bases between them. The germline CDR1 and CDR2 sequences are KGHDR and SFDVKD. The CDR3 length is 15 residues. DNA for the CDR3: TGTGCCACCAGGGATAACAGGGTCGACACCGGGGAGCTGTTTTTT. As protein: CATRDNRVDTGELFF.

This clonotype was seen a handful of times. The genes are TRBV7-8 and TRBJ1-1; no clear D gene. Per germline, CDR1 SGHVS and CDR2 FQNEAQ. CDR3 length: 14 residues. The V end lost 5 bases, the J end lost 10 bases, and 20 bases lay between the germline ends. The CDR3 DNA reads TGTGCCAGCAGCCCGATTTTAAAGGACCCGGGAGCTTTCTTT. Its translation: CASSPILKDPGAFF.

This clonotype has just a few counts. The chain links TRBV28 to TRBJ1-5, with TRBD1 matching over 8 bases. The germline CDR1 and CDR2 sequences are MDHEN and SYDVKM. CDR3 size: 19 residues. Losses at the gene ends were 5 bases for V and 0 bases for J; bases not matched to a gene: 15. CDR3 sequence: CASSGYWDRRIHSNQPQHF. DNA for the CDR3: TGTGCCAGCAGTGGCTACTGGGACAGGCGGATCCATAGCAATCAGCCCCAGCATTTT.

J is TRBJ2-2 and V is TRBV12-3 or TRBV12-4; 8 nucleotides match TRBD1. V was pared by 4 bases and J by 10 bases, with 20 bases of the junction left unmatched. This CDR3 region has 18 residues. The CDR3 DNA reads TGTGCCAGCAGTTCCTCATCTGGCTTCGGGGCAGGGGGCAAGGAGCTGTTTTTT. Its translation: CASSSSSGFGAGGKELFF.

This clonotype was counted a few times. The gene calls are TRBV5-1 and TRBJ1-1; the match to TRBD1 covers 9 bases. CDR1 and CDR2 (germline): SGHRS, YFSETQ. The CDR3 length is 19 residues. J lost 0 bases, V lost 7 bases, and 19 bases had no gene match. Written as DNA, the CDR3 is TGCGCCAGCGGCCAGCGGACAGGGGCGAGGTTTCCTATGAACACTGAAGCTTTCTTT. As protein: CASGQRTGARFPMNTEAFF.

The chain is built from TRBV27 and TRBJ2-5, with 13 bases identical to TRBD2. The CDR3 has 17 amino acids. Looked up from germline, CDR1 is MNHEY and CDR2 is SMNVEV (reference sequence). The trim removed 3 bases at V and 5 bases at J, leaving 9 bases unmatched. The CDR3 DNA reads as TGTGCCAGCAGTTTGGTGCCGGGACTAGCGGGGTCGGAGACCCAGTACTTC. This gives the protein CASSLVPGLAGSETQYF.

This chain links TRBV5-1 with TRBJ1-2, with TRBD1 matching 9 bases. V was pared by 3 bases and J by 0 bases, with 9 bases of the junction left unmatched. The CDR3 length is 17 residues. The germline V gene encodes CDR1 SGHRS and CDR2 YFSETQ. CDR3 nucleotides: TGCGCCAGCAGCTACCGGGACAGGGATTCAGCTAACTATGGCTACACCTTC. It yields the protein CASSYRDRDSANYGYTF.

This clonotype was recorded a few times. V gene TRBV11-2 combines with J gene TRBJ2-6; the D is unclear. The CDR3 consists of 16 residues. The V and J ends lost 2 bases and 0 bases respectively, with 8 bases between them. Germline V lookup: CDR1 SGHAT, CDR2 FQNNGV. This chain's CDR3 is CASSLRQTSGANVLTF. DNA for the CDR3: TGTGCCAGCAGCTTAAGGCAGACCTCTGGGGCCAACGTCCTGACTTTC.

V usage is TRBV5-5 and J usage is TRBJ1-1; the match to TRBD1 covers 8 bases. V lost 7 bases and J lost 7; bases outside the gene matches: 9. CDR3 size: 13 residues. The germline CDR1 and CDR2 sequences are SGHKS and YYEKEE (reference sequence). The CDR3 spells CASRLDRGGEAFF. The CDR3 nucleotides are TGTGCCAGCCGACTAGACAGGGGCGGTGAAGCTTTCTTT.

The chain combines TRBV5-1 with TRBJ2-3; D is undetermined. Looked up from germline, CDR1 is SGHRS and CDR2 is YFSETQ. The length of the CDR3 is 13 residues. V shed 3 bases and J shed 5 bases, with 10 bases lying between them. The CDR3 loop is CASSWALGDTQYF. Here the CDR3 DNA reads TGCGCCAGCAGCTGGGCCCTCGGAGATACGCAGTATTTT.

This clonotype was seen only a few times. The V gene is TRBV4-1, the J gene TRBJ2-2; tentatively, D is TRBD1 (6 bases). From germline, CDR1 is MGHRA and CDR2 YSYEKL. There are 17 residues in the CDR3. V was shortened by 3 bases and J by 2 bases, with 16 bases between the two germline ends. CDR3 in DNA: TGCGCCAGCAGCCAGACAAACAGGGTTCCCAACACCGGGGAGCTGTTTTTT. This gives the protein CASSQTNRVPNTGELFF.

This clonotype was found a few times. The chain carries TRBV12-3 or TRBV12-4 and TRBJ2-2; 16 bases agree with TRBD2. The CDR3 loop spans 15 amino acids. The V segment lost 7 bases and the J segment 7 bases; nucleotides outside the gene matches: 3. The CDR3: CASTGLAGGLGELFF. In DNA, the CDR3 is TGTGCCAGCACGGGACTAGCGGGGGGGCTCGGGGAGCTGTTTTTT.

This clonotype has just a few counts. The chain carries TRBV20-1 and TRBJ2-6; 11 bases fit TRBD1. The CDR3 length is 16 residues. Losses at the gene ends were 6 bases for V and 0 bases for J; bases not matched to a gene: 4. The germline CDR1 and CDR2 sequences are DFQATT and SNEGSKA (reference sequence). CDR3 bases: TGCAGTGCCCCGGGACAGGGGGACTCTGGGGCCAACGTCCTGACTTTC. Translation gives CSAPGQGDSGANVLTF.